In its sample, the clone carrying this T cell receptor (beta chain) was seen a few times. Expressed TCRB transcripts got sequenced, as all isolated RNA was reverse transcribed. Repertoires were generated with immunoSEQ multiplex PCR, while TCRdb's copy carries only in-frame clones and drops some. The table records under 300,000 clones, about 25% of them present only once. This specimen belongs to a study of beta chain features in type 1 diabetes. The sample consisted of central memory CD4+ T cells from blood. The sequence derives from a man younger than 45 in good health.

CDR3 DNA: TGTGCCAGCAGTGACGGAGCGGGAGGGAATCAAGAGACCCAGTACTTC. This sequence encodes CASSDGAGGNQETQYF. V gene TRBV25-1 combines with J gene TRBJ2-5, with 10 bases aligning to TRBD2. V was clipped by 3 bases and J by 2 bases; unmatched bases: 6. Germline CDR1 is MGHDK and CDR2 is SYGVNS. The CDR3 length is 16 residues.